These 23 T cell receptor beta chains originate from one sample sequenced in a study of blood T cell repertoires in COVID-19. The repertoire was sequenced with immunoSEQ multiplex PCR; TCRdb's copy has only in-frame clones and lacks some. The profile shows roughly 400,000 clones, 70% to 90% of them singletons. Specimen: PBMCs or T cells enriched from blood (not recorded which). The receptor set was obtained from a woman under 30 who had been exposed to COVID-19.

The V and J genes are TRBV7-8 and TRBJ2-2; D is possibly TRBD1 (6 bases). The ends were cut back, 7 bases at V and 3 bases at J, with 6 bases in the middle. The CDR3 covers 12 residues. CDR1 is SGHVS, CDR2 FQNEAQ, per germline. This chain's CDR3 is CASKGDTGELFF. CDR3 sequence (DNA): TGTGCCAGCAAGGGGGACACCGGGGAGCTGTTTTTT.

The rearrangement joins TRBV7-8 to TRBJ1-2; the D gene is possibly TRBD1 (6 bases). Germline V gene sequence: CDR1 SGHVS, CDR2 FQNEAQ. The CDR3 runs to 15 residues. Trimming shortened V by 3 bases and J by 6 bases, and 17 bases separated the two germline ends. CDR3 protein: CASSFPGGGGHGYTF. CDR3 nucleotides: TGTGCCAGCAGCTTCCCGGGGGGCGGCGGGCATGGCTACACCTTC.

The CDR3 DNA reads as TGTGCCATCAGTGAGCGGCAGGGGATGACTGAAGCTTTCTTT. Amino acids: CAISERQGMTEAFF. The rearrangement links TRBV10-3 to TRBJ1-1; perhaps TRBD1 as D (6 bases). The CDR3 runs to 14 residues. Germline CDR1 is ENHRY and CDR2 is SYGVKD. Trimming left V 2 bases short and J 5 bases short, with 12 bases between.

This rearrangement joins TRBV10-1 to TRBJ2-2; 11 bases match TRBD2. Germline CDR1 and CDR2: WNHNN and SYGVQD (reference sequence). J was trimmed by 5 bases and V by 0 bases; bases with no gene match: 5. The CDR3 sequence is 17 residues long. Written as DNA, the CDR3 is TGCGCCAGCAGTGAGTCGCTAGCGGGAGGCCGGACCGGGGAGCTGTTTTTT. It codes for CASSESLAGGRTGELFF.

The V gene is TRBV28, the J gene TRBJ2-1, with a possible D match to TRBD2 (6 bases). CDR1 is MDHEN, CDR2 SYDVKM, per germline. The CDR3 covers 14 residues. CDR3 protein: CASSGVSFYDEQFF. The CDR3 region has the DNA TGTGCATCGTCGGGGGTTTCGTTTTACGATGAGCAGTTCTTC.

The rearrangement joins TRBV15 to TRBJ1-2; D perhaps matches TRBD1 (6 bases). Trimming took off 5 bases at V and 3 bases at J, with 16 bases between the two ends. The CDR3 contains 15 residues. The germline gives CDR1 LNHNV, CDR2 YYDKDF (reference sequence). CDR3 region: CATSPIPRTDYGYTF. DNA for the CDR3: TGTGCCACCAGCCCCATCCCCCGGACAGACTATGGCTACACCTTC.

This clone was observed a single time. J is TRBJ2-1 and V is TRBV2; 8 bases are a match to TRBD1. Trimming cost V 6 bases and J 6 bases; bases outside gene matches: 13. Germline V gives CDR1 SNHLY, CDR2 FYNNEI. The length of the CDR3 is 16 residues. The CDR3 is CASSGPGQGQGNEQFF. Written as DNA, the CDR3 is TGTGCCAGCAGCGGCCCCGGACAGGGCCAGGGCAATGAGCAGTTCTTC.

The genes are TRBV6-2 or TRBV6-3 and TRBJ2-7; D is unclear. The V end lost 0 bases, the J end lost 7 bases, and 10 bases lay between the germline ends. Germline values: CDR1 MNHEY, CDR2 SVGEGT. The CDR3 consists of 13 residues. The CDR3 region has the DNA TGTGCCAGCAGTTACTCGATTCGGTCTGAGCAGTACTTC. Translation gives CASSYSIRSEQYF.

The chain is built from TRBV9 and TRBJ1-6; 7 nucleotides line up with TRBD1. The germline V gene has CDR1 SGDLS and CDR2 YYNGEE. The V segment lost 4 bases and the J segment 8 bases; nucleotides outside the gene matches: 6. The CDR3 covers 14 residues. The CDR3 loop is CASSFGQVDSPLHF. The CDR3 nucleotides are TGTGCCAGCAGCTTCGGACAGGTCGATTCACCCCTCCACTTT.

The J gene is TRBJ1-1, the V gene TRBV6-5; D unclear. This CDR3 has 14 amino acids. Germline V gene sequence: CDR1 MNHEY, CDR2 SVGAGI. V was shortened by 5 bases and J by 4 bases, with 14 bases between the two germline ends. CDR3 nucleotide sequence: TGTGCCAGCAGTCCCGGAGTAGGCTTCACTGAAGCTTTCTTT. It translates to CASSPGVGFTEAFF.

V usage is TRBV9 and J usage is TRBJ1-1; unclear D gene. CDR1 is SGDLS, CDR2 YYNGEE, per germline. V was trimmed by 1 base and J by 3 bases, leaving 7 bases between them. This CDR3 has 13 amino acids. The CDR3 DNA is TGTGCCAGCAGCGTATTGACTTACACTGAAGCTTTCTTT. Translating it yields CASSVLTYTEAFF.

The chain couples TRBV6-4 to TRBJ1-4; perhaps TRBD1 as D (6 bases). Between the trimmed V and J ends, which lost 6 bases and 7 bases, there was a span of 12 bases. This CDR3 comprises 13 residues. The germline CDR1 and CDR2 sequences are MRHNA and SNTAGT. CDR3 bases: TGTGCCAGCAGCGAACAGGGATCTGAAAAACTGTTTTTT. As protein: CASSEQGSEKLFF.

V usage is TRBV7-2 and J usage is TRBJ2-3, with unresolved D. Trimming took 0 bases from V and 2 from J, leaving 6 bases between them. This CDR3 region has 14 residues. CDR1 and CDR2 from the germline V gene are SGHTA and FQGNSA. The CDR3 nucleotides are TGTGCCAGCAGCTTAGCATCCCTCACAGATACGCAGTATTTT. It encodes CASSLASLTDTQYF.

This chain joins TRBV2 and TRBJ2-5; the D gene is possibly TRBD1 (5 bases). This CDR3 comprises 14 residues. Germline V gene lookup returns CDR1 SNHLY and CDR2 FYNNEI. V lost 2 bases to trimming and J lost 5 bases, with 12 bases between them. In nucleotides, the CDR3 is TGTGCCAGCAGTGAAAAACAGGTTGGGGAGACCCAGTACTTC. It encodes CASSEKQVGETQYF.

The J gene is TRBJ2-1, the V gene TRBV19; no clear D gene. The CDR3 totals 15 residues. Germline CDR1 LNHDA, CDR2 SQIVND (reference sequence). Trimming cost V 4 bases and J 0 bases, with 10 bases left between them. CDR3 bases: TGTGCCAGTAGTAAAGCAGCGAGCTCCTACAATGAGCAGTTCTTC. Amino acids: CASSKAASSYNEQFF.

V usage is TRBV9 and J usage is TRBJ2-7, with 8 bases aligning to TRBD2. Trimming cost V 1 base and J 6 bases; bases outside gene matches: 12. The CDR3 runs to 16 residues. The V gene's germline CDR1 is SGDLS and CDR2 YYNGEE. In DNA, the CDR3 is TGTGCCAGCAGCGTATTAAGCCTAGCGGGTGCCGGCGAGCAGTACTTC. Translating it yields CASSVLSLAGAGEQYF.

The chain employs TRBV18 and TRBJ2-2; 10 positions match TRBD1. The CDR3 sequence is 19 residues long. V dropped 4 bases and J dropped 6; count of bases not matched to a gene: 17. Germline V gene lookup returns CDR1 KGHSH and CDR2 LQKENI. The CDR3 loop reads CASSQNDRGRSSGAGELFF. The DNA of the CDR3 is TGTGCCAGCTCACAGAATGACAGGGGGCGGTCGAGTGGAGCCGGGGAGCTGTTTTTT. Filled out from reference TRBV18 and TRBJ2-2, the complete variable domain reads NAGVMQNPRHLVRRRGQEARLRCSPMKGHSHVYWYRQLPEEGLKFMVYLQKENIIDESGMPKERFSAEFPKEGPSILRIQQVVRGDSAAYFCASSQNDRGRSSGAGELFFGEGSRLTVL.

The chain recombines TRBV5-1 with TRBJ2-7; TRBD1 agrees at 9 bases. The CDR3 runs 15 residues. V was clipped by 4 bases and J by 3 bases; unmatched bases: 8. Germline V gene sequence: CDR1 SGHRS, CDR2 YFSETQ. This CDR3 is CASSGGQGLDYEQYF. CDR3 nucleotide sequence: TGCGCCAGCAGCGGGGGACAGGGTTTAGACTACGAGCAGTACTTC.

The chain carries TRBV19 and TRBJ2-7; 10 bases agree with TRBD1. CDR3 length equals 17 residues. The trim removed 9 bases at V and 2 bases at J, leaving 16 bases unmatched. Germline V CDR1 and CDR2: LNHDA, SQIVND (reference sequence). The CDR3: CASTKTTQGQGAYEQYF. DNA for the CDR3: TGTGCCAGCACGAAGACCACTCAAGGACAGGGGGCCTACGAGCAGTACTTC.

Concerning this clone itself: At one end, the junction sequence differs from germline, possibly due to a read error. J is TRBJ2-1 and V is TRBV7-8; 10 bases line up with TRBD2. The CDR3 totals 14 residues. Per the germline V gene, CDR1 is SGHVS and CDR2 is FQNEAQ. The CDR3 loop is CASSLAGAYNEQFF. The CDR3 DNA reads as TGTGCCAGCAGCCTAGCGGGAGCCTACAATGAGCAGTTCTTC.

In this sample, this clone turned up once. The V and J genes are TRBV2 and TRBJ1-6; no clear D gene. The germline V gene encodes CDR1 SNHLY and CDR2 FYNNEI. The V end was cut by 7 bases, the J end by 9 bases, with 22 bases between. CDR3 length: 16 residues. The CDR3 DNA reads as TGTGCCAGCAACCGACTCTCTGACCCGGTGGGTTCACCCCTCCACTTT. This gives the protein CASNRLSDPVGSPLHF. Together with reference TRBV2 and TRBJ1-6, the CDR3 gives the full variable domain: EPEVTQTPSHQVTQMGQEVILRCVPISNHLYFYWYRQILGQKVEFLVSFYNNEISEKSEIFDDQFSVERPDGSNFTLKIRSTKLEDSAMYFCASNRLSDPVGSPLHFGNGTRLTVT.

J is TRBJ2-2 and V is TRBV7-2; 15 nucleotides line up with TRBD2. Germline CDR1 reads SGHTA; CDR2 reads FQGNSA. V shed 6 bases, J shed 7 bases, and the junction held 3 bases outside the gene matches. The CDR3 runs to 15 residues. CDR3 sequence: CASRRTSGGDGELFF. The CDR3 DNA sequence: TGTGCCAGCAGACGGACTAGCGGGGGGGACGGGGAGCTGTTTTTT.

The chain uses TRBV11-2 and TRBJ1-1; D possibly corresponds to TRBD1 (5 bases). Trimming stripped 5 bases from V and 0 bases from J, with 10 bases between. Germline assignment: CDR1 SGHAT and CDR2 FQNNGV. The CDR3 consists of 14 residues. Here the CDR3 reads CASSPGIMNTEAFF. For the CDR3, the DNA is TGTGCCAGCAGCCCAGGGATCATGAACACTGAAGCTTTCTTT.